Listed here are 23 T cell receptor beta chains from one sample, sequenced in a study of shared clonotypes between healthy human individuals. Assay: immunoSEQ multiplex PCR; the TCRdb copy retains only in-frame clones and omits some. The table has about 870,000 clones, 80% to 95% seen once; the top ten hold around 24%. Naivety among CD8 cells was defined by CD45RO negativity and positive CCR7 selection, thereby excluding terminally differentiated effector memory CD45RA+ cells. Sample: naive CD8+ T cells sorted from blood. These TCRs come from a man aged 25 to 40 in good health.

The sample holds a few counts of this clone. The chain links TRBV7-2 to TRBJ2-4; 7 bases match TRBD2. CDR3 size: 16 residues. The germline V gene has CDR1 SGHTA and CDR2 FQGNSA. The ends lost 3 bases at V and 0 bases at J; junction bases unmatched: 5. This chain's CDR3 is CASSLGGVEAKNIQYF. The CDR3 nucleotides read TGTGCCAGCAGCTTGGGAGGGGTCGAAGCCAAAAACATTCAGTACTTC.

The chain is built from TRBV9 and TRBJ1-2; 7 bases align to TRBD1. Germline V gene lookup returns CDR1 SGDLS and CDR2 YYNGEE. The trim removed 7 bases at V and 8 bases at J, leaving 11 bases unmatched. The CDR3 is 13 residues long. As DNA, the CDR3 is TGTGCCAGCGGCTCCCAGGGGGTGCGAGGCTACACCTTC. It encodes CASGSQGVRGYTF.

The chain recombines TRBV9 with TRBJ1-2, with 8 bases fitting TRBD1. The germline V gene has CDR1 SGDLS and CDR2 YYNGEE. Losses at the gene ends were 5 bases for V and 5 bases for J; bases not matched to a gene: 2. The CDR3 has 12 amino acids. The CDR3 loop reads CASRDRAYGYTF. CDR3 nucleotides: TGTGCCAGCAGGGACAGGGCTTATGGCTACACCTTC.

This clone was detected a few times. The CDR3 sequence: CSVAVMSEQFF. For the CDR3, the DNA is TGCAGCGTCGCTGTTATGTCCGAGCAGTTCTTC. This chain connects TRBV29-1 to TRBJ2-1, with unresolved D. CDR1 is SQVTM, CDR2 ANQGSEA, per germline. The length of the CDR3 is 11 residues. V lost 6 bases and J lost 10, with 13 bases in between.

To note about this clone: One end of the junction is discordant with germline, which a read error may explain. This chain connects TRBV28 to TRBJ1-1; the D is unclear. Germline CDR1 and CDR2: MDHEN and SYDVKM. The CDR3 length is 16 residues. CDR3 sequence (DNA): TGTACCAGCGAGCCCTACTCGACGGATGAGAACACTGAAGCTTTCTTT. This gives the protein CTSEPYSTDENTEAFF.

The V gene is TRBV4-1, the J gene TRBJ2-7, with 7 bases identical to TRBD1. Germline V gene lookup returns CDR1 MGHRA and CDR2 YSYEKL. The CDR3 is 14 amino acids. V shed 4 bases, J shed 6 bases, and the junction held 9 bases outside the gene matches. CDR3 sequence (DNA): TGCGCCAGCAGCCTCCGGGACAGCCAGCGCGAGCAGTACTTC. As protein: CASSLRDSQREQYF.

This chain connects TRBV10-1 to TRBJ2-1; TRBD2 aligns across 14 bases. CDR1 is WNHNN and CDR2 is SYGVQD in the germline V gene (reference sequence). Trimming cost V 2 bases and J 9 bases; bases outside gene matches: 21. This CDR3 is built from 21 residues. DNA for the CDR3: TGCGCCAGCAGTGAGAGTCCCGCCGATTCGAGACTAGCGGGAGGGCTGAGTGAGCAGTTCTTC. It is translated as CASSESPADSRLAGGLSEQFF.

The chain has TRBV29-1 and TRBJ1-1, with TRBD1 as a possible D gene (5 bases). The CDR3 totals 12 residues. The V gene lost 2 bases and the J gene lost 3 bases, with 7 bases spanning the gap. CDR1 and CDR2 from the germline V gene are SQVTM and ANQGSEA. CDR3 amino acids: CSVERGYTEAFF. The CDR3 DNA follows: TGCAGCGTTGAACGGGGCTACACTGAAGCTTTCTTT.

This clone was detected once. The chain combines TRBV7-9 with TRBJ1-2, with 7 bases that match TRBD1. The germline V gene has CDR1 SEHNR and CDR2 FQNEAQ (reference sequence). V lost 4 bases, J lost 1 base, and 6 bases stayed unmatched. The CDR3 has 15 amino acids. The CDR3 protein is CASSWTGSDNYGYTF. For the CDR3, the DNA is TGTGCCAGCAGCTGGACAGGCTCGGATAACTATGGCTACACCTTC.

Worth noting for this clone: The sample holds other DNA sequences that translate to the same CDR3. The chain couples TRBV4-3 to TRBJ2-7, with D perhaps TRBD1 (6 bases). Trimming pared 3 bases from V and 3 bases from J, leaving 12 bases between. This CDR3 contains 14 residues. Germline V gene lookup returns CDR1 LGHNA and CDR2 YSLEER. The CDR3 reads CASSQRTGNYEQYF. In DNA, the CDR3 is TGCGCCAGCAGCCAGCGCACAGGGAACTACGAGCAGTACTTC.

This sequence joins TRBV28 and TRBJ2-7, with 13 bases lining up with TRBD2. CDR3 size: 17 residues. After removal of 4 bases from V and 6 bases from J, the junction contained 12 bases not matched to a gene. Looked up from germline, CDR1 is MDHEN and CDR2 is SYDVKM. DNA of the CDR3: TGTGCCAGCAGTTCCATGATCACCGGGACTAGCGGGACCGAGCAGTACTTC. Translation gives CASSSMITGTSGTEQYF.

This chain uses TRBV4-1 with TRBJ2-5, with D possibly being TRBD2 (5 bases). The CDR3 contains 14 residues. V shed 1 base and J shed 3 bases, with 9 bases lying between them. Germline CDR1 and CDR2: MGHRA and YSYEKL. CDR3 sequence: CASSQAFGEETQYF. CDR3 nucleotides: TGCGCCAGCAGCCAAGCCTTCGGGGAAGAGACCCAGTACTTC.

The V gene is TRBV9, the J gene TRBJ2-1; 8 bases align to TRBD2. This CDR3 is 15 amino acids long. Per the germline V gene, CDR1 is SGDLS and CDR2 is YYNGEE. After removal of 3 bases from V and 7 bases from J, the junction contained 9 bases not matched to a gene. The CDR3 here is CASSGRWREENEQFF. CDR3 coding DNA: TGTGCCAGCAGCGGGCGGTGGCGGGAGGAAAATGAGCAGTTCTTC.

The rearrangement uses TRBV12-1 and TRBJ2-1; TRBD1 reflects the table's D call only, with no check against the DNA. TRBV12-1 is tagged as a pseudogene. The CDR3 totals 16 residues. The DNA of the CDR3 is TGTGCCAGCAGCTCCCAGACAGGGGGCCATTACAATGAGCAGTTCTTC. It translates to CASSSQTGGHYNEQFF.

CDR3 amino acids: CASSAGLAGDDEQFF. Written as DNA, the CDR3 is TGTGCCAGCAGTGCAGGGCTAGCGGGAGACGATGAGCAGTTCTTC. The V call is TRBV2, the J call TRBJ2-1; 10 nucleotides match TRBD2. With V trimmed by 4 bases and J by 8 bases, 8 bases remained unmatched. This CDR3 contains 15 residues. CDR1 SNHLY and CDR2 FYNNEI come from the germline V gene.

The DNA for the CDR3 is TGTGCCAGCCGACAACTATCCTCGGAAGCGGGAGTTTATAGCGAGCAGTACTTC. As protein: CASRQLSSEAGVYSEQYF. This chain links TRBV27 with TRBJ2-7, with 8 positions matching TRBD2. The germline V gene encodes CDR1 MNHEY and CDR2 SMNVEV (reference sequence). The CDR3 has 18 residues. J lost 6 bases, V lost 8 bases, and 24 bases had no gene match.

The CDR3: CSVFWAGHQETQYF. CDR3 DNA sequence: TGCAGCGTTTTCTGGGCAGGGCACCAAGAGACCCAGTACTTC. The rearrangement links TRBV29-1 to TRBJ2-5, with D possibly being TRBD1 (5 bases). The V gene's germline CDR1 is SQVTM and CDR2 ANQGSEA. V was trimmed by 5 bases and J by 0 bases, leaving 13 bases between them. CDR3 length: 14 residues.

This rearrangement joins TRBV6-6 to TRBJ2-7; D not certain. This CDR3 contains 15 residues. Germline CDR1 is MNHNY and CDR2 is SVGAGI (reference sequence). Trimming cost V 2 bases and J 3 bases, with 14 bases left between them. The DNA of the CDR3 is TGTGCCAGCAGTTACCAGGAAAGCCCTCACTACGAGCAGTACTTC. It is translated as CASSYQESPHYEQYF.

This chain connects TRBV14 to TRBJ2-2, with D possibly matching TRBD2 (5 bases). Germline V gene sequence: CDR1 SGHDN, CDR2 FVKESK. V shed 0 bases and J shed 4 bases, with 12 bases lying between them. The CDR3 is made up of 16 amino acids. The CDR3 is CASSQDRRGRTGELFF. CDR3 nucleotide sequence: TGTGCCAGCAGCCAAGACCGAAGAGGGCGCACCGGGGAGCTGTTTTTT.

This sequence joins TRBV7-6 and TRBJ2-3; maybe TRBD2 (6 bases). The germline CDR1 and CDR2 sequences are SGHVS and FNYEAQ. The ends were cut back, 5 bases at V and 3 bases at J, with 15 bases in the middle. The CDR3 has 15 residues. The CDR3 sequence is CASSTRAGPTDTQYF. The CDR3 nucleotides read TGTGCCAGCAGCACCCGAGCGGGTCCGACAGATACGCAGTATTTT.

This chain uses TRBV7-9 with TRBJ2-7, with D uncertain. The CDR3 has 15 residues. The germline gives CDR1 SEHNR, CDR2 FQNEAQ (reference sequence). V was shortened by 4 bases and J by 3 bases, with 16 bases between the two germline ends. Written as DNA, the CDR3 is TGTGCCAGCAGCTCAAGATCGGGCCCGGACTACGAGCAGTACTTC. Translating it yields CASSSRSGPDYEQYF.

The rearrangement joins TRBV9 to TRBJ2-7, with D perhaps TRBD2 (5 bases). Germline assignment: CDR1 SGDLS and CDR2 YYNGEE. V lost 0 bases to trimming and J lost 7 bases, with 8 bases between them. This CDR3 spans 12 amino acids. DNA of the CDR3: TGTGCCAGCAGCGTAGATCCGGGAGAGCAGTACTTC. Translation: CASSVDPGEQYF. Based on the CDR3 plus reference TRBV9 and TRBJ2-7, the full variable domain is DSGVTQTPKHLITATGQRVTLRCSPRSGDLSVYWYQQSLDQGLQFLIQYYNGEERAKGNILERFSAQQFPDLHSELNLSSLELGDSALYFCASSVDPGEQYFGPGTRLTVT.

The rearrangement uses TRBV7-9 and TRBJ2-1, with D uncertain. Looked up from germline, CDR1 is SEHNR and CDR2 is FQNEAQ (reference sequence). V was clipped by 5 bases and J by 0 bases, with 11 bases between them. The CDR3 consists of 15 residues. The DNA of the CDR3 is TGTGCCAGCAGCCTTGCACTGAGCTCCTACAATGAGCAGTTCTTC. It codes for CASSLALSSYNEQFF.